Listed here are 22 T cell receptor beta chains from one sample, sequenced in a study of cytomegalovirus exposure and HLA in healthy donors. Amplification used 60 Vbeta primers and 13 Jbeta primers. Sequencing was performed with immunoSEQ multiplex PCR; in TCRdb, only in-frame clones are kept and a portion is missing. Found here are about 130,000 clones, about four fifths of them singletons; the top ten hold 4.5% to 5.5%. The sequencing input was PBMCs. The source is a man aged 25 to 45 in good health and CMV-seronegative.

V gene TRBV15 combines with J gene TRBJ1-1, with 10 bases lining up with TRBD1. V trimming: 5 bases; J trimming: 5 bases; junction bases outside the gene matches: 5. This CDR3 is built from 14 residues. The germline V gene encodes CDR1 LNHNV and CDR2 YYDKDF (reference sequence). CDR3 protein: CATSPRTGGTEAFF. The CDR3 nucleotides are TGTGCCACCAGCCCCCGGACAGGGGGAACTGAAGCTTTCTTT.

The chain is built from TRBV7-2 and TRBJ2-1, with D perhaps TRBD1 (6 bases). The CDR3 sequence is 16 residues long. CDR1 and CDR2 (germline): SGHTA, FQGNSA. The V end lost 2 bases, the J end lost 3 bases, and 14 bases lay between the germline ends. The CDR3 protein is CASSLNPGAYYNEQFF. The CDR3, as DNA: TGTGCCAGCAGCTTAAATCCAGGGGCGTACTACAATGAGCAGTTCTTC.

Written as DNA, the CDR3 is TGCAGCGTCCACAGGGGGCGAAGTACTGAAGCTTTCTTT. This encodes CSVHRGRSTEAFF. The chain couples TRBV29-1 to TRBJ1-1; 9 bases are a match to TRBD1. This CDR3 contains 13 residues. Germline-derived CDR1 and CDR2 are SQVTM and ANQGSEA. Germline trimming cut 6 bases from V and 5 bases from J; bases unmatched to any gene: 7.

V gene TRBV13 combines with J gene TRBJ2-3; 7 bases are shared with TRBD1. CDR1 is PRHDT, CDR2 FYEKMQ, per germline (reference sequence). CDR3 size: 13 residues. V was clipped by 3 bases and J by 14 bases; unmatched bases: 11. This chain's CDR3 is CASSFRPGQSLYF. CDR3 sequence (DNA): TGTGCCAGCAGCTTCCGGCCGGGACAGTCTCTGTATTTT.

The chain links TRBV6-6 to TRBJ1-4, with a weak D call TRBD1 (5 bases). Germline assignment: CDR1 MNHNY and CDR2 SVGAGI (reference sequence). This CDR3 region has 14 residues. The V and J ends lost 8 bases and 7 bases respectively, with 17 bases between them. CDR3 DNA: TGTGCCAGCCAGTTCCCTGGGGCTTCTGAAAAACTGTTTTTT. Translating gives CASQFPGASEKLFF.

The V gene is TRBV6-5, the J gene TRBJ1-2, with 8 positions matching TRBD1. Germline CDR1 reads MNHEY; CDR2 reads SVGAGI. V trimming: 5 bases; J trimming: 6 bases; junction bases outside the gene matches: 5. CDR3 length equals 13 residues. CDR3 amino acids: CASSRTGTHGYTF. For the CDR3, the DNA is TGTGCCAGCAGTCGGACAGGGACCCATGGCTACACCTTC.

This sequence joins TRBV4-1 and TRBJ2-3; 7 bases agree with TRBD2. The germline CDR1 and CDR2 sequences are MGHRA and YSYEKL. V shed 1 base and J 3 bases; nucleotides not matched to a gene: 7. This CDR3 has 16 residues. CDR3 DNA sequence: TGCGCCAGCAGCCAAGTAGGGCGGGAGCTTACAGATACGCAGTATTTT. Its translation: CASSQVGRELTDTQYF.

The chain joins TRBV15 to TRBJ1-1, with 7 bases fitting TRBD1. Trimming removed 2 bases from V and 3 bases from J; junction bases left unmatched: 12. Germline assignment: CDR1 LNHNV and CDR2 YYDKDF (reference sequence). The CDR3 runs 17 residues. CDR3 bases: TGTGCCACCAGCAGAACACCGTTTAGGGGGCAAGACACTGAAGCTTTCTTT. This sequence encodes CATSRTPFRGQDTEAFF.

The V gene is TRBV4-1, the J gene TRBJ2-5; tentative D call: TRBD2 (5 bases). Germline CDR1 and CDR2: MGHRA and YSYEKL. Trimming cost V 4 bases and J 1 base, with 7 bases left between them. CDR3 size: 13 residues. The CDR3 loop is CASSRGPQETQYF. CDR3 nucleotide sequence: TGCGCCAGCAGCCGCGGGCCCCAAGAGACCCAGTACTTC.

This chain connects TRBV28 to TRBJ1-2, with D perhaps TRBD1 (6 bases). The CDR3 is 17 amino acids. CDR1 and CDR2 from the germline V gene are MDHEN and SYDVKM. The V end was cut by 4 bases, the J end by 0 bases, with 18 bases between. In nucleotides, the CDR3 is TGTGCCAGCAGTTCTTTTGGCCAGGGGCCCACTAACTATGGCTACACCTTC. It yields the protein CASSSFGQGPTNYGYTF.

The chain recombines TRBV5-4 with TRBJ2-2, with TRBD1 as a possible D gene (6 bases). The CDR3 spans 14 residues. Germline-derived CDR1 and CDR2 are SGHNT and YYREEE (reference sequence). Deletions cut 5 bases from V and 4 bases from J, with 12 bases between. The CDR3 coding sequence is TGTGCCAGCAGTTTCAGGGGTGGCACCGGGGAGCTGTTTTTT. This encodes CASSFRGGTGELFF.

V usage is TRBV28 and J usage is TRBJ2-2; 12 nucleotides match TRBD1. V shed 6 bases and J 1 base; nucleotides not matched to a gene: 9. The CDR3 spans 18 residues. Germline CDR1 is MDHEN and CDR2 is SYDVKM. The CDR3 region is CASREGTGGRMNTGELFF. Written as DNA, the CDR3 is TGTGCCAGCAGGGAAGGGACAGGGGGCCGAATGAACACCGGGGAGCTGTTTTTT.

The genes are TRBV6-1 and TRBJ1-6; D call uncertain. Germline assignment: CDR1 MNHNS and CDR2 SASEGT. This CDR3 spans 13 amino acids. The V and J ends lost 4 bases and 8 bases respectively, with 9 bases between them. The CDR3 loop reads CASSVRFYSPLHF. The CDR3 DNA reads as TGTGCCAGCAGTGTCCGTTTCTATTCACCCCTCCACTTT.

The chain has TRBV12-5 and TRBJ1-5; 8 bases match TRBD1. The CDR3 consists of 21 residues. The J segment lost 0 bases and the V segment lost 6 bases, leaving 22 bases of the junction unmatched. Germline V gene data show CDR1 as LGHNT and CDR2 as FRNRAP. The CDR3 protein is CASGLTSPQPGQEYSNQPQHF. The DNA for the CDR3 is TGTGCTAGTGGCCTAACGTCCCCCCAACCGGGACAGGAATATAGCAATCAGCCCCAGCATTTT. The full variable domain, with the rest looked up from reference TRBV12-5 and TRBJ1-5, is DARVTQTPRHKVTEMGQEVTMRCQPILGHNTVFWYRQTMMQGLELLAYFRNRAPLDDSGMPKDRFSAEMPDATLATLKIQPSEPRDSAVYFCASGLTSPQPGQEYSNQPQHFGDGTRLSIL.

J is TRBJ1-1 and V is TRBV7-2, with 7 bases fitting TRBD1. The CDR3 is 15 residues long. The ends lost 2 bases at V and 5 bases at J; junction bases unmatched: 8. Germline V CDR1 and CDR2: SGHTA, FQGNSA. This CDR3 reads CASSLKRGLGTEAFF. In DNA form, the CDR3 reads TGTGCCAGCAGCTTAAAAAGGGGGCTTGGTACTGAAGCTTTCTTT.

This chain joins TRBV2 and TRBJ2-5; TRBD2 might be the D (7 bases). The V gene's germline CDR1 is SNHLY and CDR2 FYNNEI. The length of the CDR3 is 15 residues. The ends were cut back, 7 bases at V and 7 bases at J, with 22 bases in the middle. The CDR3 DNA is TGTGCCAGCACCACCTCCCTGGCAGGGGAGGGGACCCAGTACTTC. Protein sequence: CASTTSLAGEGTQYF.

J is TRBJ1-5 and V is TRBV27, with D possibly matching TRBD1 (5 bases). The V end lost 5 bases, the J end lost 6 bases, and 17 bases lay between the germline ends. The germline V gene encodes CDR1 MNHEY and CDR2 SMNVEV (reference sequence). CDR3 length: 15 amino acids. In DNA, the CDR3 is TGTGCCAGCAGTCTCCAGGGTTTGGGCGGTCAGCCCCAGCATTTT. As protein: CASSLQGLGGQPQHF.

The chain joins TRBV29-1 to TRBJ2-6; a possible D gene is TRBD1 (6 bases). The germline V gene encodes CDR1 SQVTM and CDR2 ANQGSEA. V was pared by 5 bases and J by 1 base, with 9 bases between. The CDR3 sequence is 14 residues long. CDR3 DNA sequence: TGCAGCGTTCCCAGGGGATCTGGGGCCAACGTCCTGACTTTC. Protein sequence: CSVPRGSGANVLTF.

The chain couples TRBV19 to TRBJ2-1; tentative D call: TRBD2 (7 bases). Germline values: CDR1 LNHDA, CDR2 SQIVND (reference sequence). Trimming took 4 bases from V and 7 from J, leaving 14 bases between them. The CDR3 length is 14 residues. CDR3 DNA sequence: TGTGCCAGTAGTACAGACGCGGGGGCGAATGAGCAGTTCTTC. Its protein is CASSTDAGANEQFF.

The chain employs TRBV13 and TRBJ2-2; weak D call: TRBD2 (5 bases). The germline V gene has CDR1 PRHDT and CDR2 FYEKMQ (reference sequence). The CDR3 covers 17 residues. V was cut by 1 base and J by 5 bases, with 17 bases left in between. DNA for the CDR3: TGTGCCAGCAGCTTAGAGATCATGGGAGATGGTACCGGGGAGCTGTTTTTT. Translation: CASSLEIMGDGTGELFF.

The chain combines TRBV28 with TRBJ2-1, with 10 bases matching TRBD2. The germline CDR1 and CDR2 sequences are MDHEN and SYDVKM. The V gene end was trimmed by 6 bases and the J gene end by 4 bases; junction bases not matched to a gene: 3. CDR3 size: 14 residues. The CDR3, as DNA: TGTGCCAGCAGGCAACTAGCGGGATACAATGAGCAGTTCTTC. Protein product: CASRQLAGYNEQFF.

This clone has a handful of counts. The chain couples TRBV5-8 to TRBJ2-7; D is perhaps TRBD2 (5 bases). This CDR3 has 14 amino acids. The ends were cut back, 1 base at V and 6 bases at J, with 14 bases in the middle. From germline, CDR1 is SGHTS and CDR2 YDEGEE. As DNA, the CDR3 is TGTGCCAGCAGCTTGCGGGGAGATCTAACCGAGCAGTACTTC. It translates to CASSLRGDLTEQYF.